One T cell receptor (beta chain) is described in this entry. Its specificity is unknown. This specimen comes from a study of identical twins. Study-wide results and caveats: Conclusions were drawn cross-sectionally by statistical analysis, without following the same donors. Models underestimated out-of-frame TCR alpha sharing in monozygotic twins. For out-of-frame beta sequences, excess twin sharing was weaker.

TCRdb reprocessed the 5' RACE reads with MiXCR, giving one entry per CDR3 protein. The table lists roughly 770,000 distinct CDR3 sequences, 15% to 20% of them singletons. The sample also formed part of further work on T cells expressing NK-cell markers. From that paper: In more than 5 donors, dominant CD3+CD56+NKG2C+ clonotypes ranked among the top 10 CD8+ clonotypes.

This clonotype was sampled from a young woman in good health. Sample: PBMCs.

This chain's CDR3 is CASSLVPGALSNTGELFF. CDR3 nucleotide sequence: TGTGCCAGCAGCTTAGTCCCAGGGGCCCTATCGAACACCGGGGAGCTGTTTTTT. The chain uses TRBV11-1 and TRBJ2-2; D is possibly TRBD1 (6 bases). Trimming cost V 1 base and J 0 bases, with 15 bases left between them. CDR1 SGHAT and CDR2 FQDESV come from the germline V gene (reference sequence). The CDR3 is 18 amino acids.